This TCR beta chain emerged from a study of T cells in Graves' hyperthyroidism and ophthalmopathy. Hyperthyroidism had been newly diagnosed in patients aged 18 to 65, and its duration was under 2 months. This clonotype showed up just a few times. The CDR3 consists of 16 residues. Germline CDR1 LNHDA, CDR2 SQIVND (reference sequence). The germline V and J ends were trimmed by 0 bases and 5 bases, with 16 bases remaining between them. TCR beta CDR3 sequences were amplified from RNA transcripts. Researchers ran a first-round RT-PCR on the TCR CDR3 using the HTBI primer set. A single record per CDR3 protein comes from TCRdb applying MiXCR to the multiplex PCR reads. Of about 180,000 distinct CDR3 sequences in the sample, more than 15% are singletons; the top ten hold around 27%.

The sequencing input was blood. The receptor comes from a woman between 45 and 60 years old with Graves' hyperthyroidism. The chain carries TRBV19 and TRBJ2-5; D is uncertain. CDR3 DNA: TGTGCCAGTAGTATAGAGCTAAGACGTTCCTGGGAGACCCAGTACTTC. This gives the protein CASSIELRRSWETQYF.